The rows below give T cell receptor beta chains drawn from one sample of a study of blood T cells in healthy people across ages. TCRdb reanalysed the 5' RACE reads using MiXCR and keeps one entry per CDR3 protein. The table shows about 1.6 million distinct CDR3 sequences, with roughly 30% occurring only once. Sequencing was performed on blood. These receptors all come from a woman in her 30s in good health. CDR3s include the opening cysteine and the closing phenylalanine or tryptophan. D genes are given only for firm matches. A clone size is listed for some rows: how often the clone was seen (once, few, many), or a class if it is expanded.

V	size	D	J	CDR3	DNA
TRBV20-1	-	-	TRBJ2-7	CSASTGSQDLEQYF	TGCAGTGCTAGTACCGGGTCCCAGGATCTCGAGCAGTACTTC
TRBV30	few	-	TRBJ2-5	CAWSFSGHLQETQYF	TGTGCCTGGAGTTTCTCGGGACACCTCCAAGAGACCCAGTACTTC
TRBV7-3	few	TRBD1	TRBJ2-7	CASSLGQGLIKYF	TGTGCCAGCAGCTTAGGACAGGGTCTAATTAAGTACTTC
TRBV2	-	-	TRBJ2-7	CASSGERAQYF	TGTGCCAGCAGTGGAGAGCGGGCGCAGTACTTC
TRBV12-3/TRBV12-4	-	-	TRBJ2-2	CASSSLGWELFF	TGTGCCAGCAGTTCGTTAGGCTGGGAGCTGTTTTTT
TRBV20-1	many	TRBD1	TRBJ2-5	CSAEGQGVRETQYF	TGCAGTGCCGAGGGTCAGGGGGTTCGAGAGACCCAGTACTTC
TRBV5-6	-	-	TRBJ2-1	CASSWGQASHNEQFF	TGTGCCAGCAGCTGGGGGCAGGCCTCCCACAATGAGCAGTTCTTC
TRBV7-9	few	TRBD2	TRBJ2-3	CASSLSSGGTTTDTQYF	TGTGCCAGCAGCTTATCTAGCGGGGGGACTACGACAGATACGCAGTATTTT
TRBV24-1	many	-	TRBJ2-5	CATSDRDRETQYF	TGTGCCACCAGTGATCGGGACCGAGAGACCCAGTACTTC
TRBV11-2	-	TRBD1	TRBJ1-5	CASSSVRDRNNQPQHF	TGTGCCAGCAGCTCAGTCCGGGACAGGAATAATCAGCCCCAGCATTTT
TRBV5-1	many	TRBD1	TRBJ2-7	CASSLGPTGVYEQYF	TGCGCCAGCAGCTTGGGGCCTACAGGGGTATACGAGCAGTACTTC
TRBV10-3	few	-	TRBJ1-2	CAISEDGDYGYTF	TGTGCCATCAGTGAGGACGGAGACTATGGCTACACCTTC
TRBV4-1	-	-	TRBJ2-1	CASSQVDLGWSYNEQFF	TGCGCCAGCAGCCAAGTTGACCTTGGCTGGTCCTACAATGAGCAGTTCTTC
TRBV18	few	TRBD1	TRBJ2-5	CASSPQTGGQETQYF	TGTGCCAGCTCACCCCAGACAGGGGGCCAAGAGACCCAGTACTTC
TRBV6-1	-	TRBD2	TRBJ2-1	CASSDWSGSRNEQFF	TGTGCCAGCAGTGATTGGAGCGGGAGTAGAAATGAGCAGTTCTTC
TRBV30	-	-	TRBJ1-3	CAWSDGRSSGNTIYF	TGTGCCTGGAGCGATGGACGGAGCTCTGGAAACACCATATATTTT
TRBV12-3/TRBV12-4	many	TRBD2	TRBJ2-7	CASSTSGVSYEQYF	TGTGCCAGCAGCACGAGCGGGGTCTCCTACGAGCAGTACTTC
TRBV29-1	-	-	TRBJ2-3	CSVEKITDTQYF	TGCAGCGTTGAGAAGATCACAGATACGCAGTATTTT
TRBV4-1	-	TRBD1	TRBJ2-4	CASSRHQGGLWEQYF	TGCGCCAGCAGCCGCCATCAAGGGGGCCTTTGGGAGCAGTACTTC
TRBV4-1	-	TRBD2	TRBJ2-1	CASRAGLAGDNEQFF	TGCGCCAGCAGGGCGGGCCTAGCGGGGGACAATGAGCAGTTCTTC
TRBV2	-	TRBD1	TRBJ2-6	CASRVRRDRGTGANVLTF	TGTGCCAGCAGGGTACGCCGGGACAGGGGTACTGGGGCCAACGTCCTGACTTTC
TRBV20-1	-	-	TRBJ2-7	CSAGDSEQYF	TGCAGTGCGGGCGACAGCGAGCAGTACTTC
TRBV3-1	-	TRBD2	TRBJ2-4	CASSQRAGALEQYF	TGTGCCAGCAGCCAAAGAGCGGGAGCTTTGGAGCAGTACTTC
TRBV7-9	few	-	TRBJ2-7	CASSFTSDRYEQYF	TGTGCCAGCAGCTTTACCTCGGACAGATACGAGCAGTACTTC
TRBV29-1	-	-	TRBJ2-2	CSTLLWGAGDTGELFF	TGCAGCACTCTCCTATGGGGGGCTGGGGACACCGGGGAGCTGTTTTTT
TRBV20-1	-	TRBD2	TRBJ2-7	CSASELAGGFLGNEQYF	TGCAGTGCTAGTGAACTAGCGGGAGGCTTCCTCGGGAACGAGCAGTACTTC